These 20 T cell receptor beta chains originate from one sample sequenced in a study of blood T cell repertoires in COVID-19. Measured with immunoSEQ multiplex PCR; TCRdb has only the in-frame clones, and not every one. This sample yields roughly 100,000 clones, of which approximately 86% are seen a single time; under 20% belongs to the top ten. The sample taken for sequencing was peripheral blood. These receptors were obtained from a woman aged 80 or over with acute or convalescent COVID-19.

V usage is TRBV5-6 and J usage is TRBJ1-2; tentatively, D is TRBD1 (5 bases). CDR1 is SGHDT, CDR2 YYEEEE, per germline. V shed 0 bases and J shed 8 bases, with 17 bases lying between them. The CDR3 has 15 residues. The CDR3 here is CASSLGGHPNGGYTF. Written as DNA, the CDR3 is TGTGCCAGCAGCTTGGGTGGACACCCCAATGGCGGCTACACCTTC.

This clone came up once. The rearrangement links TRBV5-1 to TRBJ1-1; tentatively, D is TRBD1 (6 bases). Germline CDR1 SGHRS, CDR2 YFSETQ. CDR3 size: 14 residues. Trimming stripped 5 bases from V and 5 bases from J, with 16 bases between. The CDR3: CASSEGGSITEAFF. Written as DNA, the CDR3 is TGCGCCAGCAGTGAAGGGGGTTCTATAACTGAAGCTTTCTTT.

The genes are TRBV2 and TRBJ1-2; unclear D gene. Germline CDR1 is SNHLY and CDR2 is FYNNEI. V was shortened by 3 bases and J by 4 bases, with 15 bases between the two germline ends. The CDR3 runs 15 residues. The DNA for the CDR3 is TGTGCCAGCAGTGATCCCCAGCGAGGGATCTATGGCTACACCTTC. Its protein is CASSDPQRGIYGYTF. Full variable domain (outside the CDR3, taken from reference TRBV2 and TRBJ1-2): EPEVTQTPSHQVTQMGQEVILRCVPISNHLYFYWYRQILGQKVEFLVSFYNNEISEKSEIFDDQFSVERPDGSNFTLKIRSTKLEDSAMYFCASSDPQRGIYGYTFGSGTRLTVV.

The CDR3 protein is CASSSTGGNQPQHF. The CDR3 DNA reads TGTGCCAGCAGCTCGACAGGGGGGAATCAGCCCCAGCATTTT. This rearrangement joins TRBV7-9 to TRBJ1-5; TRBD1 matches 9 bases. Trimming at V came to 4 bases and at J to 4 bases, leaving 2 bases not matched to a gene. The CDR3 is 14 amino acids. Germline V gives CDR1 SEHNR, CDR2 FQNEAQ (reference sequence).

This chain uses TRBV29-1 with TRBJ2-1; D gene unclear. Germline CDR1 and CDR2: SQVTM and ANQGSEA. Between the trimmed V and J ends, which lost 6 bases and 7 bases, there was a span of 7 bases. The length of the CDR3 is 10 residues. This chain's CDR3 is CSVTRNEQFF. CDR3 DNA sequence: TGCAGCGTGACTCGAAATGAGCAGTTCTTC.

CDR3 DNA sequence: TGTGCCAGCAGCGTAAACCCGGGGCAAGAGACCCAGTACTTC. Translating gives CASSVNPGQETQYF. This chain uses TRBV9 with TRBJ2-5, with a tentative D call TRBD2 (5 bases). Germline V lookup: CDR1 SGDLS, CDR2 YYNGEE. The germline V and J ends were trimmed by 1 base and 2 bases, with 9 bases remaining between them. This CDR3 is 14 amino acids long.

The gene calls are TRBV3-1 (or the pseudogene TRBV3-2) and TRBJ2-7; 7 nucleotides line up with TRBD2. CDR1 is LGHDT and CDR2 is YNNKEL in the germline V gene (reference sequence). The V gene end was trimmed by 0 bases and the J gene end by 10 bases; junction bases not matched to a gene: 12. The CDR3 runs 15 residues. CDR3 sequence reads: CASSQDIATSRVQYF. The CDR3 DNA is TGTGCCAGCAGCCAAGATATCGCGACTAGCCGAGTTCAGTACTTC.

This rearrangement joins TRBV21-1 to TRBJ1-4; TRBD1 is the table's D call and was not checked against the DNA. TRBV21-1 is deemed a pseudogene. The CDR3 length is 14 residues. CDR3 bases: TGTGCCAGCAGCAAAAGGGGACATGGGGAAAAACTGTTTTTT. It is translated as CASSKRGHGEKLFF.

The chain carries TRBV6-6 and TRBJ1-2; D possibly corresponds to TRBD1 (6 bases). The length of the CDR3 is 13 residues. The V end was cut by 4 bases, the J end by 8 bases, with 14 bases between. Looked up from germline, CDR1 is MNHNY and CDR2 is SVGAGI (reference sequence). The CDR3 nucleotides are TGTGCCAGCAGTTCCCCAGGGGTAGGCGGCTACACCTTC. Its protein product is CASSSPGVGGYTF.

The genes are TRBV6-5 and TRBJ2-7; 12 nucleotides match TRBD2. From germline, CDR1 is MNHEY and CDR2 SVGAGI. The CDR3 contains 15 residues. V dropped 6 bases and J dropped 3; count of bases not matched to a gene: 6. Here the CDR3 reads CASSLGLAGNYEQYF. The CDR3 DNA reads TGTGCCAGCAGCCTTGGACTAGCGGGGAACTACGAGCAGTACTTC.

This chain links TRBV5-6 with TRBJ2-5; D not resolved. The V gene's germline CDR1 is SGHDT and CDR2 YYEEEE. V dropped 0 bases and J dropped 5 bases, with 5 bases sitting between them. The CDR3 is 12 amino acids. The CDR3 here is CASSLVEETQYF. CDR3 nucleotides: TGTGCCAGCAGCTTGGTTGAGGAGACCCAGTACTTC.

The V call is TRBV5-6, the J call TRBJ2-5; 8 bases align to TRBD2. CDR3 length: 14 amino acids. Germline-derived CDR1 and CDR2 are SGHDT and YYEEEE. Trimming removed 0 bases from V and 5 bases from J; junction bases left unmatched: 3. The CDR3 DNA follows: TGTGCCAGCAGCTTGGCGGAGCGGGGGGAGACCCAGTACTTC. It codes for CASSLAERGETQYF.

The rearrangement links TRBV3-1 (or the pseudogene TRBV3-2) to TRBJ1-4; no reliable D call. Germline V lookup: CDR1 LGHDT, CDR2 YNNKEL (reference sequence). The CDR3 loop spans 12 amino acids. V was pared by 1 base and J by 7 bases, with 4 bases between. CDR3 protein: CASSQVGEKLFF. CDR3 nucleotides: TGTGCCAGCAGCCAAGTCGGTGAAAAACTGTTTTTT.

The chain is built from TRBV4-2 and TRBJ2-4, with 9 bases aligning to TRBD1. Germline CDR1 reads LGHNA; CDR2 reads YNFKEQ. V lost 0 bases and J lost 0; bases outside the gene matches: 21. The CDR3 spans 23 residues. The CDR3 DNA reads TGTGCCAGCAGCCAAGATCTGAGGCTCTTCCGGGACAGGGCCGATATAGCCAAAAACATTCAGTACTTC. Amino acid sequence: CASSQDLRLFRDRADIAKNIQYF.

In DNA form, the CDR3 reads TGTGCCAGCAGCCAGATTATAGCGGGGGGGCCTGGTGGGGCCAACGTCCTGACTTTC. Translating gives CASSQIIAGGPGGANVLTF. The rearrangement uses TRBV3-1 (or the pseudogene TRBV3-2) and TRBJ2-6; 11 bases fit TRBD2. In germline, CDR1 is LGHDT, CDR2 YNNKEL (reference sequence). Trimming cost V 3 bases and J 3 bases; bases outside gene matches: 10. The CDR3 covers 19 residues.

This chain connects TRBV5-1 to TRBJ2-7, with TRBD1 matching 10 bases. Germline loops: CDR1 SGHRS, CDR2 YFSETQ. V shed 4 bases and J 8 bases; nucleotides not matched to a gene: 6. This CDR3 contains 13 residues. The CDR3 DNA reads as TGCGCCAGCAGCCTAGGGACAGGGGAAAAGCAGTACTTC. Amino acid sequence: CASSLGTGEKQYF.

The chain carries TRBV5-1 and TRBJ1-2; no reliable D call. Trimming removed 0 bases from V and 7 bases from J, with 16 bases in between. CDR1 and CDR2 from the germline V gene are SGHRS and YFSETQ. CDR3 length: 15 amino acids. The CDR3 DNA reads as TGCGCCAGCAGCTTGGCTGGAGGGAAGGCGTCTGGCTACACCTTC. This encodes CASSLAGGKASGYTF. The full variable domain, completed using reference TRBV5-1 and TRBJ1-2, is KAGVTQTPRYLIKTRGQQVTLSCSPISGHRSVSWYQQTPGQGLQFLFEYFSETQRNKGNFPGRFSGRQFSNSRSEMNVSTLELGDSALYLCASSLAGGKASGYTFGSGTRLTVV.

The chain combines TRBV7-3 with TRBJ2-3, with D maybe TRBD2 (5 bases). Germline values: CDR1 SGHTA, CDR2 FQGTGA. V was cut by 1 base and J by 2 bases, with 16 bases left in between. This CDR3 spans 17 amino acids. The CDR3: CASSLKASYDTTDTQYF. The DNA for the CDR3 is TGTGCCAGCAGCTTAAAGGCTAGCTACGATACCACAGATACGCAGTATTTT.

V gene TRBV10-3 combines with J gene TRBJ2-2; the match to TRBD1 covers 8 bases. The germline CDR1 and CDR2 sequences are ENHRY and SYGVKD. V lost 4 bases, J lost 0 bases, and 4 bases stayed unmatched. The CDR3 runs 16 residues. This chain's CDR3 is CAISGQGASNTGELFF. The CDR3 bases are TGTGCCATCAGTGGGCAGGGGGCATCGAACACCGGGGAGCTGTTTTTT.

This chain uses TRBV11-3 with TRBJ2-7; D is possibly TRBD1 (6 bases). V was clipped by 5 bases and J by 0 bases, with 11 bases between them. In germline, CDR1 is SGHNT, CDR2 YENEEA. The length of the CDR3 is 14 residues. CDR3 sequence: CASSPTGHSYEQYF. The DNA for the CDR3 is TGTGCCAGCAGCCCCACGGGACACTCCTACGAGCAGTACTTC.